This entry features one T cell receptor (beta chain) sequence. The antigen remains undetermined. Germline CDR1 reads KGHSH; CDR2 reads LQKENI. The V end was cut by 6 bases, the J end by 4 bases, with 13 bases between. The CDR3 runs 14 residues. The record originates from a study of cytomegalovirus exposure and HLA in healthy donors. Study-wide findings and caveats: The classifier reportedly diagnosed cytomegalovirus status with high sensitivity and specificity.

Profiling relied on immunoSEQ multiplex PCR, and the TCRdb table lists in-frame clones only, not all of them. Seen here are roughly 150,000 clones, about 85% observed once, and the top ten hold 2% to 2.5%. Sequenced input: PBMCs. The receptor comes from a man younger than 40 in good health and CMV-seropositive. V is TRBV18 and J is TRBJ1-3, with D possibly matching TRBD1 (6 bases). The DNA of the CDR3 is TGTGCCAGCTCGCCGACAGGACACGGAAACACCATATATTTT. Amino acids: CASSPTGHGNTIYF.